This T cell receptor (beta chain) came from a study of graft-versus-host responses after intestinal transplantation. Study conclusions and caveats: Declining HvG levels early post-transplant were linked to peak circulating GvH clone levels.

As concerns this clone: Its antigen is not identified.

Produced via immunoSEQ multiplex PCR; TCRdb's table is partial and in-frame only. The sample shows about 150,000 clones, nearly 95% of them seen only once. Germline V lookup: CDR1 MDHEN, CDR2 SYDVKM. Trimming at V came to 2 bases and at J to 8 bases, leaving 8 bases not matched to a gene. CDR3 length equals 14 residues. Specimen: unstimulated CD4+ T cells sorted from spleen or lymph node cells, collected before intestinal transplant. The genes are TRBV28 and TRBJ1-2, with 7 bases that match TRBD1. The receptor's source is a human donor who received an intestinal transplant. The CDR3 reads CASSLQWQGGGYTF. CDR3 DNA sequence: TGTGCCAGCAGTTTACAGTGGCAGGGGGGAGGCTACACCTTC.